This TCR beta chain was captured in a study of T-cell memory formation after mild COVID-19. Study-wide results and caveats: Pre-infection memory showed some responding clones, and this suggested that cross-reactive memory joined.

The V and J ends lost 1 base and 4 bases respectively, with 5 bases between them. The CDR3 extends over 13 amino acids. Germline loops: CDR1 LGHNA, CDR2 YSLEER. This clonotype has just a few counts. Its antigen is as yet unknown. TCRdb re-derived calls from the 5' RACE reads in MiXCR, one entry per CDR3 protein. The table includes about 88,000 distinct CDR3 sequences, about 23% detected once. The sample comprised PBMCs or a T cell subset sorted from them (not recorded which). The V gene is TRBV4-3, the J gene TRBJ1-5, with D uncertain. This clonotype originated in a man aged 18 to 30 who had mild COVID-19 (a few samples of this study predate the infection). Cell type and time point are not known. CDR3: CASSQVRNQPQHF. The CDR3 bases are TGCGCCAGCAGCCAAGTTCGGAATCAGCCCCAGCATTTT.